Included here is one T cell receptor (beta chain) sequence, with context. Its antigen specificity is not known. No qualities accompany the bases; no much larger clone lies one base away. Library method: the immunoSEQ multiplex PCR assay. As stored in TCRdb, this immuneACCESS dataset retains in-frame rearrangements with V and J assigned. A fraction of the clones does not appear; measured against another copy, unresolved V genes explain less than half of the discrepancy, and the remainder lacks a known reason. The sample profile shows under 70,000 clones; around 92% of them were found once. The ten largest clones add up to 2% to 2.5% of the sample. The CDR3 contains 14 residues, cysteine and phenylalanine counted. The entry retains the CDR3 DNA only, 42 bases that are in frame from base 1. V is cut by 7 bases and J by 0 bases, and the space between the germline ends is 10 bases. CDR1 and CDR2 (SNHLY, FYNNEI) derive from the germline V gene.

This entry is derived from a study of T cell changes during pregnancy in multiple sclerosis (dated by TCRdb to between 2017 and 2020). Context from the whole study: The study examined how the T cell repertoire changed over the course of pregnancy in women with multiple sclerosis.

The input for sequencing was peripheral blood, taken in the third trimester of pregnancy. The chain employs TRBV2 and TRBJ2-1; TRBD2 is perhaps the D gene, given 6 matching bases. This receptor was taken from a female donor in good health, enrolled as a control in a pregnancy study. CDR3 reads: CASNRLVSYNEQFF. The sequenced DNA: TGTGCCAGCAATCGACTAGTCTCCTACAATGAGCAGTTCTTC.